Listed below are T cell receptor beta chains from one sample, sequenced in a study. Only in-frame clones appear in the TCRdb table, and some are missing; sequencing was by immunoSEQ multiplex PCR. The sample has 60,000 to 85,000 clones; just under 95% are singletons. The sample comprised PBMCs. Every receptor here comes from a man aged 40-55 years with rheumatoid arthritis. CDR3s include the opening cysteine and the closing phenylalanine or tryptophan. Fields, in order: V gene, clone size, J gene, CDR3 protein. Only some rows state a clone size, as once, few, many or a class for expanded clones.

v_call: TRBV7-9; clone_size: once; j_call: TRBJ1-2; cdr3_aa: CASQSSDGVGYTF
v_call: TRBV4-2; clone_size: once; j_call: TRBJ2-4; cdr3_aa: CASSRGDGNEAKNIQYF
v_call: TRBV7-8; clone_size: NA; j_call: TRBJ1-5; cdr3_aa: CASSLGGELMPQHF
v_call: TRBV7-3; clone_size: once; j_call: TRBJ1-1; cdr3_aa: CASSLGGGTEAFF
v_call: TRBV30; clone_size: few; j_call: TRBJ2-3; cdr3_aa: CAWSRRADTQYF
v_call: TRBV3-1/TRBV3-2; clone_size: NA; j_call: TRBJ2-1; cdr3_aa: CASSRAGGRYNEQFF
v_call: TRBV27; clone_size: NA; j_call: TRBJ1-5; cdr3_aa: CASSLSGTLNQPQHF
v_call: TRBV9; clone_size: NA; j_call: TRBJ1-2; cdr3_aa: CASSRADGAYGYTF
v_call: TRBV19; clone_size: NA; j_call: TRBJ2-2; cdr3_aa: CASSNPGSPNTGELFF
v_call: TRBV29-1; clone_size: NA; j_call: TRBJ2-3; cdr3_aa: CSVGSGWDTDTQYF
v_call: TRBV7-8; clone_size: NA; j_call: TRBJ1-5; cdr3_aa: CASARAGSNQPQHF